A single sample is the source of the 5 T cell receptor beta chains below, sequenced in a study of regulatory T cells in long-lasting Graves disease. Time point defined: newly diagnosed GD, antithyroid drugs for less than 3 months. There was RNA extracted from PBMCs, and the TCR library was made from it. Building the TCR beta libraries relied on iRepertoire HTBI primers, and CDR3 regions underwent Arm-PCR. TCRdb processed the multiplex PCR reads anew with MiXCR; each CDR3 protein has one entry. Of 450,000 to 600,000 distinct CDR3 sequences listed, roughly 14% are singletons. This sample was also put to use in a study of T cells in Graves' hyperthyroidism and ophthalmopathy.

The sample here was peripheral blood mononuclear cells (PBMCs), taken at new diagnosis, from a patient treated with antithyroid drugs. The receptors here all came from a man aged 30 to 45 with Graves disease.

This clonotype has at least ten counts. V is TRBV7-8 and J is TRBJ2-7, with 12 bases fitting TRBD2. Per the germline V gene, CDR1 is SGHVS and CDR2 is FQNEAQ. CDR3 size: 15 residues. J was trimmed by 3 bases and V by 5 bases; bases with no gene match: 5. The CDR3 nucleotides read TGTGCCAGCAGCCCCGAGACTAGCGGGAGCTACGAGCAGTACTTC. Amino acids: CASSPETSGSYEQYF.

This clonotype was seen many times. The rearrangement links TRBV12-3 or TRBV12-4 to TRBJ2-1; 11 bases line up with TRBD2. The CDR3 totals 14 residues. The J segment lost 8 bases and the V segment lost 7 bases, leaving 7 bases of the junction unmatched. The CDR3 DNA follows: TGTGCCAGCACTCTGGTACTAGCGGGAGATGAGCAGTTCTTC. Translating it yields CASTLVLAGDEQFF.

This clonotype was seen ten or more times. This chain links TRBV12-5 with TRBJ1-2; possible D gene TRBD1, 6 bases. This CDR3 has 14 amino acids. Trimming cost V 6 bases and J 0 bases, with 11 bases left between them. Per the germline V gene, CDR1 is LGHNT and CDR2 is FRNRAP. The CDR3 spells CASGLGTTNYGYTF. The CDR3 nucleotides are TGTGCTAGTGGCCTCGGGACAACTAACTATGGCTACACCTTC.

This clonotype was counted ten times or more. The CDR3 DNA is TGTGCCAGCAGTTTGGACAGGGGGCTGGATACTGAAGCTTTCTTT. This gives the protein CASSLDRGLDTEAFF. V usage is TRBV28 and J usage is TRBJ1-1, with TRBD1 matching over 11 bases. CDR1 and CDR2 from the germline V gene are MDHEN and SYDVKM. Unmatched junction bases numbered 5, after V lost 3 bases and J lost 5 bases. CDR3 length: 15 residues. Looking up the rest from reference TRBV28 and TRBJ1-1 gives the full variable domain: DVKVTQSSRYLVKRTGEKVFLECVQDMDHENMFWYRQDPGLGLRLIYFSYDVKMKEKGDIPEGYSVSREKKERFSLILESASTNQTSMYLCASSLDRGLDTEAFFGQGTRLTVV.

This chain's CDR3 is CASRTPGTENNEKLFF. For the CDR3, the DNA is TGTGCCAGCAGGACACCTGGGACGGAGAATAATGAAAAACTGTTTTTT. The rearrangement uses TRBV14 and TRBJ1-4, with D possibly matching TRBD1 (5 bases). Looked up from germline, CDR1 is SGHDN and CDR2 is FVKESK. With 6 bases removed from V and 4 bases from J, the gap between germline ends came to 18 bases. This CDR3 spans 16 amino acids.